These 25 T cell receptor beta chains came from one sample sequenced in a study of blood T cell repertoires in COVID-19 (dated by TCRdb to the early 2020s). Libraries were made using the immunoSEQ multiplex PCR assay. TCRdb limited this immuneACCESS table to in-frame rearrangements with V and J called. A share of clones is missing; checked studies link under half to unresolved V genes, and the rest is unexplained. In all, the sample holds roughly 400,000 clones, and more than 70% of those were seen once. The ten largest make up approximately 1.5% of the sample. Sequencing was carried out using PBMCs or T cells enriched from blood (not recorded which). The receptors stem from a woman between 18 and 30 years old who had been exposed to COVID-19.

In DNA form, the CDR3 reads TGCGCCAGCAGTTGTCTCCCGGTCTGCGGGAGTAATGAGCAGTTCTTC. Protein sequence: CASSCLPVCGSNEQFF. The genes are TRBV10-2 and TRBJ2-1, with 7 positions matching TRBD2. Germline CDR1 reads WSHSY; CDR2 reads SAAADI. The CDR3 totals 16 residues. With V trimmed by 5 bases and J by 7 bases, 14 bases remained unmatched.

The V gene is TRBV6-5, the J gene TRBJ1-1; 8 positions match TRBD1. Unmatched junction bases numbered 10, after V lost 5 bases and J lost 5 bases. This CDR3 contains 15 residues. The germline CDR1 and CDR2 sequences are MNHEY and SVGAGI. The DNA for the CDR3 is TGTGCCAGCAGTACCGCGGACAGGGTAATGACTGAAGCTTTCTTT. It translates to CASSTADRVMTEAFF.

This clone was observed a handful of times. The chain has TRBV7-9 and TRBJ1-6; D is undetermined. The CDR3 totals 15 residues. CDR1 is SEHNR, CDR2 FQNEAQ, per germline (reference sequence). V lost 3 bases and J lost 0, with 6 bases in between. This chain's CDR3 is CASSFGSSYNSPLHF. The CDR3 DNA sequence: TGTGCCAGCAGCTTTGGGAGCTCCTATAATTCACCCCTCCACTTT.

The rearrangement joins TRBV18 to TRBJ1-1; D gene ambiguous. The V end lost 1 base, the J end lost 4 bases, and 10 bases lay between the germline ends. The CDR3 has 14 amino acids. The germline V gene has CDR1 KGHSH and CDR2 LQKENI. The CDR3 sequence is CASSPRSGFTEAFF. DNA of the CDR3: TGTGCCAGCTCACCACGATCGGGGTTCACTGAAGCTTTCTTT.

This sequence joins TRBV7-8 and TRBJ2-7; 7 nucleotides align to TRBD2. Trimming at V came to 5 bases and at J to 5 bases, leaving 9 bases not matched to a gene. Germline loops: CDR1 SGHVS, CDR2 FQNEAQ. This CDR3 spans 14 amino acids. CDR3 nucleotides: TGTGCCAGCAGCCCCACGGGGGGAGCACACGAGCAGTACTTC. Protein product: CASSPTGGAHEQYF.

The chain joins TRBV7-3 to TRBJ2-5; TRBD2 is a possible D gene (6 bases). In germline, CDR1 is SGHTA, CDR2 FQGTGA. V shed 2 bases and J shed 0 bases, with 10 bases lying between them. The CDR3 runs to 15 residues. CDR3 nucleotides: TGTGCCAGCAGCTTAGGGGGGTCGGACCAAGAGACCCAGTACTTC. It yields the protein CASSLGGSDQETQYF.

V is TRBV28 and J is TRBJ1-4; tentative D call: TRBD1 (5 bases). V was pared by 5 bases and J by 8 bases, with 21 bases between. The CDR3 extends over 16 amino acids. Germline CDR1 reads MDHEN; CDR2 reads SYDVKM. The CDR3 sequence is CASSRPSSGFGEKLFF. The CDR3 bases are TGTGCCAGCAGTAGACCCTCTTCAGGGTTCGGGGAAAAACTGTTTTTT.

This rearrangement joins TRBV5-1 to TRBJ2-2; weak D call: TRBD1 (5 bases). Looked up from germline, CDR1 is SGHRS and CDR2 is YFSETQ. The V end was cut by 2 bases, the J end by 8 bases, with 16 bases between. This CDR3 comprises 15 residues. In nucleotides, the CDR3 is TGCGCCAGCAGCTTCGGCCAGGGTGAAGTAGGGGAGCTGTTTTTT. It translates to CASSFGQGEVGELFF. The entire variable domain, with the rest obtained from reference TRBV5-1 and TRBJ2-2, is as follows: KAGVTQTPRYLIKTRGQQVTLSCSPISGHRSVSWYQQTPGQGLQFLFEYFSETQRNKGNFPGRFSGRQFSNSRSEMNVSTLELGDSALYLCASSFGQGEVGELFFGEGSRLTVL.

The CDR3: CASSRSGGRSYNEQFF. CDR3 DNA sequence: TGTGCCAGCAGCCGGAGCGGGGGGCGCTCCTACAATGAGCAGTTCTTC. V and J are TRBV5-4 and TRBJ2-1, with 9 nucleotides matching TRBD2. The CDR3 is 16 residues long. The germline CDR1 and CDR2 sequences are SGHNT and YYREEE (reference sequence). V shed 4 bases and J 0 bases; nucleotides not matched to a gene: 5. Full variable domain (rest looked up from reference TRBV5-4 and TRBJ2-1): ETGVTQSPTHLIKTRGQQVTLRCSSQSGHNTVSWYQQALGQGPQFIFQYYREEENGRGNFPPRFSGLQFPNYSSELNVNALELDDSALYLCASSRSGGRSYNEQFFGPGTRLTVL.

This chain joins TRBV15 and TRBJ2-5; D remains unclear. Trimming stripped 4 bases from V and 4 bases from J, with 13 bases between. The CDR3 sequence is 14 residues long. Germline-derived CDR1 and CDR2 are LNHNV and YYDKDF (reference sequence). The CDR3 coding sequence is TGTGCCACCAGCACCTCACACCTCTTAGAGACCCAGTACTTC. As protein: CATSTSHLLETQYF. The full variable domain, with the rest looked up from reference TRBV15 and TRBJ2-5, is DAMVIQNPRYQVTQFGKPVTLSCSQTLNHNVMYWYQQKSSQAPKLLFHYYDKDFNNEADTPDNFQSRRPNTSFCFLDIRSPGLGDTAMYLCATSTSHLLETQYFGPGTRLLVL.

This rearrangement joins TRBV19 to TRBJ1-5, with 7 bases that match TRBD1. The V gene end was trimmed by 3 bases and the J gene end by 4 bases; junction bases not matched to a gene: 6. The CDR3 is 15 residues long. Germline V lookup: CDR1 LNHDA, CDR2 SQIVND (reference sequence). Here the CDR3 DNA reads TGTGCCAGTAGTATTAACACAGGGGAAAATCAGCCCCAGCATTTT. It yields the protein CASSINTGENQPQHF.

Comment on this clone: The sample has other DNA sequences that encode this CDR3 too. This sequence joins TRBV28 and TRBJ1-2, with a weak D call TRBD1 (5 bases). V was shortened by 3 bases and J by 5 bases, with 10 bases between the two germline ends. Germline CDR1 reads MDHEN; CDR2 reads SYDVKM. There are 13 residues in the CDR3. As DNA, the CDR3 is TGTGCCAGCAGTTTCGGGCAGGGTTATGGCTACACCTTC. Residues: CASSFGQGYGYTF.

The chain links TRBV7-2 to TRBJ2-7, with TRBD1 as a possible D gene (6 bases). From germline, CDR1 is SGHTA and CDR2 FQGNSA. The germline V and J ends were trimmed by 3 bases and 5 bases, with 14 bases remaining between them. CDR3 length equals 14 residues. DNA for the CDR3: TGTGCCAGCAGCTTTAAGGGGGTGTCGAACGAGCAGTACTTC. Its translation is CASSFKGVSNEQYF.

The chain links TRBV15 to TRBJ2-6; no firm D call. CDR3 length: 18 amino acids. V lost 0 bases, J lost 0 bases, and 12 bases lay in between. Germline-derived CDR1 and CDR2 are LNHNV and YYDKDF (reference sequence). The CDR3 is CATSRDGELSSGANVLTF. The DNA of the CDR3 is TGTGCCACCAGCAGAGATGGTGAACTGAGCTCTGGGGCCAACGTCCTGACTTTC. Looking up the rest from reference TRBV15 and TRBJ2-6 gives the full variable domain: DAMVIQNPRYQVTQFGKPVTLSCSQTLNHNVMYWYQQKSSQAPKLLFHYYDKDFNNEADTPDNFQSRRPNTSFCFLDIRSPGLGDTAMYLCATSRDGELSSGANVLTFGAGSRLTVL.

The sample holds one count of this clone. This chain joins TRBV29-1 and TRBJ1-1; 9 bases are a match to TRBD1. CDR1 and CDR2 (germline): SQVTM, ANQGSEA. Trimming removed 0 bases from V and 1 base from J; junction bases left unmatched: 3. The CDR3 is made up of 15 amino acids. Here the CDR3 DNA reads TGCAGCGTTGAAGACTTGGGACAGGGGAACACTGAAGCTTTCTTT. This sequence encodes CSVEDLGQGNTEAFF.

J is TRBJ2-7 and V is TRBV27; weak D call: TRBD1 (5 bases). CDR1 is MNHEY, CDR2 SMNVEV, per germline (reference sequence). V was trimmed by 0 bases and J by 2 bases, leaving 14 bases between them. The length of the CDR3 is 16 residues. The chain's CDR3 is CASSLSGRDSPYEQYF. The CDR3, as DNA: TGTGCCAGCAGTTTATCAGGCAGGGATTCCCCCTACGAGCAGTACTTC.

The J gene is TRBJ2-5, the V gene TRBV21-1; the tabulated D call, TRBD2, remains unverified against the DNA. TRBV21-1 is a documented pseudogene. This CDR3 is 24 amino acids long. CDR3 nucleotides: TGTGCCAGCAGCAAACCCCCAAGGGGAAGGGGAGGTAGCGGGAGAGGGGGTCTGGAAGAGACCCAGTACTTC. It is translated as CASSKPPRGRGGSGRGGLEETQYF.

The chain has TRBV27 and TRBJ1-6; no firm D call. Trimming removed 1 base from V and 0 bases from J, with 10 bases in between. Germline V lookup: CDR1 MNHEY, CDR2 SMNVEV (reference sequence). This CDR3 is built from 17 residues. This CDR3 is CASSLFADRSYNSPLHF. In DNA form, the CDR3 reads TGTGCCAGCAGTTTATTTGCAGATCGCTCCTATAATTCACCCCTCCACTTT.

The DNA for the CDR3 is TGTGCCAGCAGCCGTTACGGGACAGGATCCTACAATGAGCAGTTCTTC. This gives the protein CASSRYGTGSYNEQFF. This chain connects TRBV28 to TRBJ2-1; 8 bases fit TRBD1. The CDR3 spans 16 residues. Germline V gene data show CDR1 as MDHEN and CDR2 as SYDVKM. J gave up 1 base and V 6 bases, and 8 bases lay outside the gene matches. The whole variable domain, remainder taken from reference TRBV28 and TRBJ2-1, is DVKVTQSSRYLVKRTGEKVFLECVQDMDHENMFWYRQDPGLGLRLIYFSYDVKMKEKGDIPEGYSVSREKKERFSLILESASTNQTSMYLCASSRYGTGSYNEQFFGPGTRLTVL.

On this clone itself: Distinct nucleotide sequences in the sample also encode this CDR3. The chain uses TRBV28 and TRBJ1-5, with unresolved D. This CDR3 spans 15 amino acids. Germline V gene lookup returns CDR1 MDHEN and CDR2 SYDVKM. V lost 1 base to trimming and J lost 0 bases, with 7 bases between them. The CDR3 DNA reads as TGTGCCAGCAGTTTATCGGTTTATAGCAATCAGCCCCAGCATTTT. Amino acid sequence: CASSLSVYSNQPQHF.

This clone was observed a single time. V gene TRBV28 combines with J gene TRBJ2-7; 9 bases map to TRBD1. The CDR3 length is 14 residues. Germline V gives CDR1 MDHEN, CDR2 SYDVKM. With V trimmed by 5 bases and J by 1 base, 3 bases remained unmatched. The DNA for the CDR3 is TGTGCCAGCAGTCGACAGGGGGTATCCTACGAGCAGTACTTC. Translating it yields CASSRQGVSYEQYF.

The chain recombines TRBV2 with TRBJ1-2; 11 nucleotides align to TRBD1. V was clipped by 2 bases and J by 9 bases; unmatched bases: 14. Germline lookup yields CDR1 SNHLY and CDR2 FYNNEI. This CDR3 spans 17 amino acids. Written as DNA, the CDR3 is TGTGCCAGCAGTGAATTGTACCCGACTGGGACAGGGGGGAGCTACACCTTC. This codes for CASSELYPTGTGGSYTF.

The chain carries TRBV13 and TRBJ2-5, with 7 bases lining up with TRBD1. The V and J ends lost 0 bases and 1 base, in that order; junction bases with no gene match: 2. The CDR3 is made up of 15 amino acids. The V gene's germline CDR1 is PRHDT and CDR2 FYEKMQ (reference sequence). Written as DNA, the CDR3 is TGTGCCAGCAGCTTAGGACAGGGGACCCAAGAGACCCAGTACTTC. As protein: CASSLGQGTQETQYF.

Comments on this clone: This CDR3 is also generated by other DNA sequences in the sample. The V gene is TRBV28, the J gene TRBJ2-7; 7 bases align to TRBD1. The CDR3 sequence is 14 residues long. In germline, CDR1 is MDHEN, CDR2 SYDVKM. V trimming: 6 bases; J trimming: 2 bases; junction bases outside the gene matches: 7. This CDR3 reads CASSPGTVTYEQYF. For the CDR3, the DNA is TGTGCCAGCAGCCCAGGGACAGTTACCTACGAGCAGTACTTC.

CDR3 DNA: TGTGCCAGCAGCCCACTAGCGGGAGTCGGCGAGCAGTACTTC. It translates to CASSPLAGVGEQYF. J is TRBJ2-7 and V is TRBV7-9; 11 positions match TRBD2. V was clipped by 5 bases and J by 6 bases; unmatched bases: 6. CDR1 and CDR2 from the germline V gene are SEHNR and FQNEAQ (reference sequence). There are 14 residues in the CDR3. Based on the CDR3 plus reference TRBV7-9 and TRBJ2-7, the full variable domain is DTGVSQNPRHKITKRGQNVTFRCDPISEHNRLYWYRQTLGQGPEFLTYFQNEAQLEKSRLLSDRFSAERPKGSFSTLEIQRTEQGDSAMYLCASSPLAGVGEQYFGPGTRLTVT.